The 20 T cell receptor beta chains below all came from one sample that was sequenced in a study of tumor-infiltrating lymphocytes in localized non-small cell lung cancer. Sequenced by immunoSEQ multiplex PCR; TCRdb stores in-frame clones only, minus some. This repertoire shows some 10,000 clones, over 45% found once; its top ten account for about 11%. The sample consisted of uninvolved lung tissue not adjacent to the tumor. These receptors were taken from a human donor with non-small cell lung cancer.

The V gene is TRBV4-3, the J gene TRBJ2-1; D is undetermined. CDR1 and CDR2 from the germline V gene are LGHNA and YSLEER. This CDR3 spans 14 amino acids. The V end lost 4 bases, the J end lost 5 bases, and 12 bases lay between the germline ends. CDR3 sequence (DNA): TGCGCCAGCAGCCGTTCCCCCCGTAACAATGAGCAGTTCTTC. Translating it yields CASSRSPRNNEQFF.

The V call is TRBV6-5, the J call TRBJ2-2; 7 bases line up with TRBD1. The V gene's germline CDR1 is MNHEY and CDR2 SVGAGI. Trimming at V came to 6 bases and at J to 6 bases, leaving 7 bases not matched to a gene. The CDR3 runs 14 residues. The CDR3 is CASSFQTGPGELFF. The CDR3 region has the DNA TGTGCCAGCAGCTTCCAGACAGGGCCCGGGGAGCTGTTTTTT.

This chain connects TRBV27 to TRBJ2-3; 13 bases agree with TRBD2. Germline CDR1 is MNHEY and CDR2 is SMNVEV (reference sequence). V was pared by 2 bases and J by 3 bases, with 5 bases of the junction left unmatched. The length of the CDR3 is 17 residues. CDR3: CASSLPTSGGPTDTQYF. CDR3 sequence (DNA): TGTGCCAGCAGTTTACCGACTAGCGGGGGGCCTACAGATACGCAGTATTTT.

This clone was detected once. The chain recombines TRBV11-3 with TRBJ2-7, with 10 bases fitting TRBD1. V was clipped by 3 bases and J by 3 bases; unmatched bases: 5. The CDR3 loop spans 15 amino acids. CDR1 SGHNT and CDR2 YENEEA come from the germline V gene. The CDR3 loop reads CASSFRGQGDYEQYF. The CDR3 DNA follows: TGTGCCAGCAGCTTCCGTGGACAGGGGGACTACGAGCAGTACTTC.

CDR3 sequence (DNA): TGTGCCAGCAGTTTGAGACAGGGAACCTACGAGCAGTACTTC. Translation: CASSLRQGTYEQYF. The V call is TRBV28, the J call TRBJ2-7, with TRBD1 matching 7 bases. Germline trimming cut 3 bases from V and 2 bases from J; bases unmatched to any gene: 4. This CDR3 has 14 amino acids. Germline CDR1 and CDR2: MDHEN and SYDVKM.

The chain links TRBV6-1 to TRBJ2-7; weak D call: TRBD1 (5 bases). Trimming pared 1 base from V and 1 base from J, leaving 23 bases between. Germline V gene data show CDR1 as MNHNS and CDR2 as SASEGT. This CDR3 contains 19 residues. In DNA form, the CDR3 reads TGTGCCAGCAGTGAAGTCGCCAGAAAAGGGGTCGCACTTTCCTACGAGCAGTACTTC. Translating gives CASSEVARKGVALSYEQYF.

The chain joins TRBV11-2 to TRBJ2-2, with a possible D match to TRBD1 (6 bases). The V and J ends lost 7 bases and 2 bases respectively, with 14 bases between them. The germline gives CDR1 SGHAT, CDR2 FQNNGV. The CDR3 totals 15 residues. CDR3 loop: CASTPLDRNTGELFF. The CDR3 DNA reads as TGTGCCAGCACCCCGCTGGACAGAAACACCGGGGAGCTGTTTTTT.

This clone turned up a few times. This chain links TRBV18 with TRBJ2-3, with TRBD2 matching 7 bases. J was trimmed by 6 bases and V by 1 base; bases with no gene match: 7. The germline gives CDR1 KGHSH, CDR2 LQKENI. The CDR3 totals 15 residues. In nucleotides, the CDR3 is TGTGCCAGCTCACCACTGCGGGGGTTGGGCGATACGCAGTATTTT. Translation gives CASSPLRGLGDTQYF.

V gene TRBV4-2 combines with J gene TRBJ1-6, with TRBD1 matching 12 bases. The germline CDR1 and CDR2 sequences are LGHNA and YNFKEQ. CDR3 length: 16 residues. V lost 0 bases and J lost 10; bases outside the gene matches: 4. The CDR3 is CASSQDTGTGGSPLHF. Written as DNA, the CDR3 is TGTGCCAGCAGCCAAGATACCGGGACAGGGGGCTCACCCCTCCACTTT.

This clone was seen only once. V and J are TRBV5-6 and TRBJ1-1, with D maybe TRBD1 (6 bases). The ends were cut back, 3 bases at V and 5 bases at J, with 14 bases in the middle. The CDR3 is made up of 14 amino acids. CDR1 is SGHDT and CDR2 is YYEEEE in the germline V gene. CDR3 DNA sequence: TGTGCCAGCAGCTCCACAAGGGGGAGAACTGAAGCTTTCTTT. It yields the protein CASSSTRGRTEAFF. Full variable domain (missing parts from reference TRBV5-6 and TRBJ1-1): DAGVTQSPTHLIKTRGQQVTLRCSPKSGHDTVSWYQQALGQGPQFIFQYYEEEERQRGNFPDRFSGHQFPNYSSELNVNALLLGDSALYLCASSSTRGRTEAFFGQGTRLTVV.

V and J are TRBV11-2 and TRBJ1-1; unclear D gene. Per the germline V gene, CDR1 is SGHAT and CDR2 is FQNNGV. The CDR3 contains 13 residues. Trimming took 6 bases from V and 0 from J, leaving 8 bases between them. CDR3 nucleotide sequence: TGTGCCAGCAGTTCCGACGTGAACACTGAAGCTTTCTTT. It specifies CASSSDVNTEAFF. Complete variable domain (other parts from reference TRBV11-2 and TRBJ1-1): EAGVAQSPRYKIIEKRQSVAFWCNPISGHATLYWYQQILGQGPKLLIQFQNNGVVDDSQLPKDRFSAERLKGVDSTLKIQPAKLEDSAVYLCASSSDVNTEAFFGQGTRLTVV.

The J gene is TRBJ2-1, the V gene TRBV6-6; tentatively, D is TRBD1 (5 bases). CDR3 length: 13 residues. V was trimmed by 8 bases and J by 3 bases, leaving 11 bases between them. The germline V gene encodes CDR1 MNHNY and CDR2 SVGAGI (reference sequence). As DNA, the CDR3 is TGTGCCAGCTGGGCGGACAACTACAATGAGCAGTTCTTC. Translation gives CASWADNYNEQFF.

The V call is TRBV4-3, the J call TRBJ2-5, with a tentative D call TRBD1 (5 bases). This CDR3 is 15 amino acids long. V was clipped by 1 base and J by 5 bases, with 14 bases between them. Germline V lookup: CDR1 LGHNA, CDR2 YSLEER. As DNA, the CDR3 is TGCGCCAGCAGCCAAGTCCGACAGCCACAGGAGACCCAGTACTTC. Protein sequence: CASSQVRQPQETQYF.

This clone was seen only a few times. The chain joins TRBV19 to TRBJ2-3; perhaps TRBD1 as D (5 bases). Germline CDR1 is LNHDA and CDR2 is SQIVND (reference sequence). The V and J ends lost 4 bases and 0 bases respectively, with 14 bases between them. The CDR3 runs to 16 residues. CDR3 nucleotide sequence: TGTGCCAGTAGTACCTGGGGCAGTAGTAGCACAGATACGCAGTATTTT. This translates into CASSTWGSSSTDTQYF.

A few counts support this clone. DNA of the CDR3: TGTGCCAGCAGCTTAGCGTCACAGGGGAATAGCAATCAGCCCCAGCATTTT. Translated: CASSLASQGNSNQPQHF. This chain connects TRBV7-8 to TRBJ1-5; TRBD1 agrees at 7 bases. J lost 0 bases, V lost 0 bases, and 5 bases had no gene match. The V gene's germline CDR1 is SGHVS and CDR2 FQNEAQ. CDR3 length equals 17 residues.

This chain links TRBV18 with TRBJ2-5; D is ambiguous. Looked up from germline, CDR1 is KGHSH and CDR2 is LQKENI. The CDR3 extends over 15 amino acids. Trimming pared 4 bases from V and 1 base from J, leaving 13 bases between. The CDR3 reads CASSRHNDPQETQYF. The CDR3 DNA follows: TGTGCCAGCTCACGACACAATGACCCCCAAGAGACCCAGTACTTC.

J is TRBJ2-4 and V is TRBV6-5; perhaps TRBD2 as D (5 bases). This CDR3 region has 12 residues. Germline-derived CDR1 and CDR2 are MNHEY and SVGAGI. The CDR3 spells CVSRGAKNIQYF. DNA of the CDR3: TGTGTTTCGCGAGGGGCCAAAAACATTCAGTACTTC.

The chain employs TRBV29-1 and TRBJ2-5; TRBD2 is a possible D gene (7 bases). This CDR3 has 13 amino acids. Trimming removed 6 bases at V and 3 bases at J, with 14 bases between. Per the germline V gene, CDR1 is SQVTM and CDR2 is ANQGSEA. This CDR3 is CSVNGGPEETQYF. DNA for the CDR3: TGCAGCGTCAACGGGGGGCCTGAAGAGACCCAGTACTTC.

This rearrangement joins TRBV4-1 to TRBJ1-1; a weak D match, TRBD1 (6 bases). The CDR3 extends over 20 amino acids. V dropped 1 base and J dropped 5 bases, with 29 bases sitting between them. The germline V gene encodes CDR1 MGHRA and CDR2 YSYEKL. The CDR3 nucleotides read TGCGCCAGCAGCCAAGTTGGCCCCGGCGGACAGAAGGGGCGGGGGACTGAAGCTTTCTTT. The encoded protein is CASSQVGPGGQKGRGTEAFF.

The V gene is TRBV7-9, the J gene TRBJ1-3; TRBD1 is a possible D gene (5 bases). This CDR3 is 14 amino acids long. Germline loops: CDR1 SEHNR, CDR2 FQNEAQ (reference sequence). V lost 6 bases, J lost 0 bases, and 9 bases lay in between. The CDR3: CASRWGPSGNTIYF. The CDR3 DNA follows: TGTGCCAGCAGGTGGGGCCCCTCTGGAAACACCATATATTTT. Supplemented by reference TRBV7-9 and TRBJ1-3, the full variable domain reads DTGVSQNPRHKITKRGQNVTFRCDPISEHNRLYWYRQTLGQGPEFLTYFQNEAQLEKSRLLSDRFSAERPKGSFSTLEIQRTEQGDSAMYLCASRWGPSGNTIYFGEGSWLTVV.